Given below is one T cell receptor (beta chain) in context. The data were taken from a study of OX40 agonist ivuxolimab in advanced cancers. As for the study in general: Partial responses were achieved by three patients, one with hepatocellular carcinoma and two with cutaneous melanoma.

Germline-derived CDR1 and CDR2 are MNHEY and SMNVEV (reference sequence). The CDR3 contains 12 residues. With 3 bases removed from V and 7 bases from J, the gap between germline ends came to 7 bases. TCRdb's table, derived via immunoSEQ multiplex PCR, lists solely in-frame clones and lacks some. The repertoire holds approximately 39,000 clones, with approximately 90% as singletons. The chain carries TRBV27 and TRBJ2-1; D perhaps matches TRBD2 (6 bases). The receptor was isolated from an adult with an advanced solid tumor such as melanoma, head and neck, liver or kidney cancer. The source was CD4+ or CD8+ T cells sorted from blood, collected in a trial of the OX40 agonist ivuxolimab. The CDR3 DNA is TGTGCCAGCAGTTTTGGGGGGAATGAGCAGTTCTTC. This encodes CASSFGGNEQFF.